These T cell receptor beta chains were read from a single sample in a study of blood T cells in healthy people across ages. From the 5' RACE reads, TCRdb called clonotypes with MiXCR, one entry per CDR3 protein. The sample has 650,000 to 1,000,000 distinct CDR3 sequences, more than 35% seen once. The specimen sequenced was blood. The origin of the receptors is a man aged 80 or over in good health. CDR3s include the opening cysteine and the closing phenylalanine or tryptophan. The order of the fields is J gene, clone size, D gene, V gene, CDR3 protein, CDR3 DNA. A D gene is named only where the DNA matches it firmly. Not every row has a clone size; where given, it reads once, few, many or a size class.

j_call: TRBJ2-7; clone_size: -; d_call: TRBD2; v_call: TRBV7-2; cdr3_aa: CASSLSRTSVYVQYF; cdr3_nt: TGTGCCAGCAGCTTGAGCAGGACTAGCGTTTACGTGCAGTACTTC
j_call: TRBJ2-1; clone_size: -; d_call: TRBD2; v_call: TRBV3-1; cdr3_aa: CASSQRAGGPYNEQFF; cdr3_nt: TGTGCCAGCAGCCAGAGAGCGGGAGGACCCTACAATGAGCAGTTCTTC
j_call: TRBJ1-5; clone_size: many; d_call: -; v_call: TRBV29-1; cdr3_aa: CSVEQGRNQPQHF; cdr3_nt: TGCAGCGTGGAACAGGGTCGCAATCAGCCCCAGCATTTT
j_call: TRBJ2-3; clone_size: few; d_call: -; v_call: TRBV7-7; cdr3_aa: CASSFLGFGDTQYF; cdr3_nt: TGTGCTAGCAGCTTTCTGGGGTTTGGGGATACGCAGTATTTT
j_call: TRBJ2-7; clone_size: few; d_call: -; v_call: TRBV10-3; cdr3_aa: CAISYSYEQYF; cdr3_nt: TGTGCCATCAGCTACTCCTACGAGCAGTACTTC
j_call: TRBJ2-3; clone_size: -; d_call: TRBD2; v_call: TRBV12-3/TRBV12-4; cdr3_aa: CASTTGLVPSTDTQYF; cdr3_nt: TGTGCCAGCACCACCGGACTAGTACCAAGCACAGATACGCAGTATTTT
j_call: TRBJ1-2; clone_size: -; d_call: -; v_call: TRBV6-5; cdr3_aa: CASSYSRAQANYGYTF; cdr3_nt: TGTGCCAGCAGCTACTCCCGGGCCCAAGCTAACTACGGCTACACCTTC
j_call: TRBJ2-7; clone_size: -; d_call: -; v_call: TRBV9; cdr3_aa: CASSVDPGMNYEQYF; cdr3_nt: TGTGCCAGCAGCGTAGATCCGGGAATGAATTACGAGCAGTACTTC
j_call: TRBJ2-6; clone_size: -; d_call: -; v_call: TRBV5-1; cdr3_aa: CASSLWEFYRANVLTF; cdr3_nt: TGCGCCAGCAGCTTGTGGGAATTCTATAGGGCCAACGTCCTGACTTTC
j_call: TRBJ2-4; clone_size: -; d_call: -; v_call: TRBV29-1; cdr3_aa: CSFAGPGENIQYF; cdr3_nt: TGCAGCTTCGCCGGGCCTGGGGAAAACATTCAGTACTTC
j_call: TRBJ2-3; clone_size: few; d_call: -; v_call: TRBV6-5; cdr3_aa: CASSYSDGDTQYF; cdr3_nt: TGTGCCAGCAGTTACTCGGACGGAGATACGCAGTATTTT
j_call: TRBJ2-7; clone_size: -; d_call: -; v_call: TRBV29-1; cdr3_aa: CSPQGPPAYEQYF; cdr3_nt: TGCAGCCCCCAAGGGCCGCCAGCTTACGAGCAGTACTTC
j_call: TRBJ2-4; clone_size: -; d_call: TRBD2; v_call: TRBV27; cdr3_aa: CVSSFRAGGNIQYF; cdr3_nt: TGTGTCAGCAGTTTTAGAGCGGGGGGCAACATTCAGTACTTC
j_call: TRBJ2-6; clone_size: -; d_call: TRBD2; v_call: TRBV7-2; cdr3_aa: CASSLVLAGGTGANVPTF; cdr3_nt: TGTGCCAGCAGCTTAGTCCTAGCGGGAGGAACTGGGGCCAACGTCCCGACTTTC
j_call: TRBJ2-5; clone_size: many; d_call: TRBD1; v_call: TRBV7-9; cdr3_aa: CASSLVDRGEETQYF; cdr3_nt: TGTGCCAGCAGCTTGGTAGACAGGGGGGAAGAGACCCAGTACTTC
j_call: TRBJ2-5; clone_size: once; d_call: TRBD1; v_call: TRBV5-1; cdr3_aa: CASKPGGLETQYF; cdr3_nt: TGCGCCAGCAAGCCAGGGGGCTTGGAGACCCAGTACTTC
j_call: TRBJ2-1; clone_size: -; d_call: -; v_call: TRBV7-6; cdr3_aa: CASSLTGGTVNEQFF; cdr3_nt: TGTGCCAGCAGCTTAACGGGTGGCACAGTCAATGAGCAGTTCTTC
j_call: TRBJ2-1; clone_size: -; d_call: TRBD2; v_call: TRBV5-1; cdr3_aa: CASSDTSGIHNEQFF; cdr3_nt: TGCGCCAGCAGCGACACTAGCGGGATTCATAATGAGCAGTTCTTC
j_call: TRBJ1-6; clone_size: few; d_call: TRBD1; v_call: TRBV5-1; cdr3_aa: CASSNTGTGYNSPLHF; cdr3_nt: TGCGCCAGCAGCAACACCGGGACAGGGTACAATTCACCCCTCCACTTT
j_call: TRBJ2-1; clone_size: -; d_call: TRBD2; v_call: TRBV18; cdr3_aa: CASQTSGEYNEQFF; cdr3_nt: TGTGCCAGCCAAACTAGCGGGGAATACAATGAGCAGTTCTTC
j_call: TRBJ2-1; clone_size: few; d_call: -; v_call: TRBV3-1; cdr3_aa: CASSQWDEQFF; cdr3_nt: TGTGCCAGCAGCCAATGGGATGAGCAGTTCTTC
j_call: TRBJ2-3; clone_size: once; d_call: TRBD2; v_call: TRBV29-1; cdr3_aa: CSVRGGTDTQYF; cdr3_nt: TGCAGCGTCCGGGGGGGCACAGATACGCAGTATTTT
j_call: TRBJ2-3; clone_size: few; d_call: -; v_call: TRBV10-3; cdr3_aa: CAISEEGVRTDTQYF; cdr3_nt: TGTGCCATCAGTGAGGAGGGAGTCCGCACAGATACGCAGTATTTT
j_call: TRBJ2-4; clone_size: few; d_call: TRBD1; v_call: TRBV6-6; cdr3_aa: CASSYSDRENIQYF; cdr3_nt: TGTGCCAGCAGTTACTCTGACAGGGAGAACATTCAGTACTTC
j_call: TRBJ2-3; clone_size: few; d_call: TRBD2; v_call: TRBV7-3; cdr3_aa: CASSPLAGAGDTQYF; cdr3_nt: TGTGCCAGCAGCCCGCTAGCGGGAGCAGGGGATACGCAGTATTTT
j_call: TRBJ2-3; clone_size: few; d_call: -; v_call: TRBV27; cdr3_aa: CASSLVPSDGYTQYF; cdr3_nt: TGTGCCAGCAGTTTGGTACCTTCCGATGGCTATACGCAGTATTTT
j_call: TRBJ2-7; clone_size: few; d_call: TRBD2; v_call: TRBV29-1; cdr3_aa: CSVGNLGGSFNEQYF; cdr3_nt: TGCAGCGTTGGAAATCTCGGCGGGAGTTTCAACGAGCAGTACTTC
j_call: TRBJ2-2; clone_size: -; d_call: TRBD2; v_call: TRBV12-3/TRBV12-4; cdr3_aa: CASSLLGASGSLGELFF; cdr3_nt: TGTGCCAGCAGTTTATTAGGGGCTAGCGGGAGCCTCGGGGAGCTGTTTTTT
j_call: TRBJ1-1; clone_size: -; d_call: TRBD1; v_call: TRBV29-1; cdr3_aa: CSSGTGDTEAFF; cdr3_nt: TGCAGCTCCGGGACAGGGGACACTGAAGCTTTCTTT
j_call: TRBJ2-7; clone_size: -; d_call: -; v_call: TRBV20-1; cdr3_aa: CSASAFGGRYEQYF; cdr3_nt: TGCAGTGCTAGCGCGTTTGGAGGGCGCTACGAGCAGTACTTC
j_call: TRBJ2-2; clone_size: few; d_call: TRBD1; v_call: TRBV25-1; cdr3_aa: CASSESGTGRPGELFF; cdr3_nt: TGTGCCAGCAGTGAATCTGGGACAGGGAGGCCCGGGGAGCTGTTTTTT
j_call: TRBJ2-1; clone_size: -; d_call: -; v_call: TRBV7-2; cdr3_aa: CASSLASGGPYNEQFF; cdr3_nt: TGTGCCAGCAGCTTAGCGTCCGGGGGGCCCTACAATGAGCAGTTCTTC
j_call: TRBJ2-3; clone_size: -; d_call: TRBD2; v_call: TRBV7-9; cdr3_aa: CASSFGGSGNSDTQYF; cdr3_nt: TGTGCCAGCAGCTTCGGGGGGAGCGGAAACTCCGATACGCAGTATTTT
j_call: TRBJ2-2; clone_size: -; d_call: -; v_call: TRBV24-1; cdr3_aa: CATRGVTGEDSNTGELFF; cdr3_nt: TGTGCCACCCGAGGGGTGACAGGCGAGGATTCTAACACCGGGGAGCTGTTTTTT
j_call: TRBJ2-6; clone_size: few; d_call: TRBD2; v_call: TRBV24-1; cdr3_aa: CATSDKAGDWSGANVLTF; cdr3_nt: TGTGCCACCAGTGACAAAGCGGGAGATTGGTCTGGGGCCAACGTCCTGACTTTC
j_call: TRBJ2-7; clone_size: -; d_call: TRBD1; v_call: TRBV4-2; cdr3_aa: CASSQAGTGGYEQYF; cdr3_nt: TGTGCCAGCAGCCAAGCCGGGACAGGGGGCTACGAGCAGTACTTC
j_call: TRBJ1-1; clone_size: many; d_call: -; v_call: TRBV20-1; cdr3_aa: CSARQNTEAFF; cdr3_nt: TGCAGTGCTAGACAGAACACTGAAGCTTTCTTT
j_call: TRBJ2-1; clone_size: -; d_call: TRBD2; v_call: TRBV29-1; cdr3_aa: CSVEKGTSGNYNEQFF; cdr3_nt: TGCAGCGTTGAAAAGGGGACTAGCGGGAACTACAATGAGCAGTTCTTC
j_call: TRBJ1-2; clone_size: -; d_call: -; v_call: TRBV20-1; cdr3_aa: CSAGQNYGYTF; cdr3_nt: TGCAGTGCGGGGCAGAACTATGGCTACACCTTC
j_call: TRBJ2-7; clone_size: -; d_call: TRBD2; v_call: TRBV2; cdr3_aa: CASSDQRLAGDEQYF; cdr3_nt: TGTGCCAGCAGTGATCAGCGACTAGCGGGAGACGAGCAGTACTTC
j_call: TRBJ2-1; clone_size: few; d_call: -; v_call: TRBV24-1; cdr3_aa: CATSDLPSGGGGSEQFF; cdr3_nt: TGTGCCACCAGTGATTTGCCCTCGGGCGGTGGGGGTAGTGAGCAGTTCTTC
j_call: TRBJ2-5; clone_size: few; d_call: -; v_call: TRBV15; cdr3_aa: CATSRAESETQYF; cdr3_nt: TGTGCCACCAGCAGAGCCGAATCCGAGACCCAGTACTTC
j_call: TRBJ2-7; clone_size: few; d_call: TRBD1; v_call: TRBV28; cdr3_aa: CASSTPRDRVREQYF; cdr3_nt: TGTGCCAGCAGTACGCCCCGGGACAGGGTACGGGAGCAGTACTTC
j_call: TRBJ2-2; clone_size: few; d_call: -; v_call: TRBV12-3/TRBV12-4; cdr3_aa: CASSRGRTENTGELFF; cdr3_nt: TGTGCCAGCAGCCGGGGACGGACCGAGAACACCGGGGAGCTGTTTTTT
j_call: TRBJ1-1; clone_size: many; d_call: -; v_call: TRBV6-1; cdr3_aa: CASSETTGEAFF; cdr3_nt: TGTGCCAGCAGTGAAACGACCGGTGAAGCTTTCTTT
j_call: TRBJ2-4; clone_size: few; d_call: TRBD1; v_call: TRBV2; cdr3_aa: CASSEALLGKGAGNIQYF; cdr3_nt: TGTGCCAGCAGTGAAGCGCTTCTCGGGAAGGGGGCGGGAAACATTCAGTACTTC
j_call: TRBJ2-7; clone_size: -; d_call: TRBD1; v_call: TRBV6-6; cdr3_aa: CASSSLGQGSLYEQYF; cdr3_nt: TGTGCCAGCAGTTCGCTAGGACAGGGCTCCCTCTACGAGCAGTACTTC
j_call: TRBJ2-1; clone_size: -; d_call: -; v_call: TRBV11-2; cdr3_aa: CASNGGGGSYNEQFF; cdr3_nt: TGTGCCAGCAACGGGGGAGGGGGGTCCTACAATGAGCAGTTCTTC
j_call: TRBJ2-7; clone_size: -; d_call: -; v_call: TRBV5-1; cdr3_aa: CASSLYSASQPYEQYF; cdr3_nt: TGCGCCAGCAGCTTGTACAGCGCAAGCCAGCCCTACGAGCAGTACTTC
j_call: TRBJ2-5; clone_size: once; d_call: -; v_call: TRBV5-1; cdr3_aa: CASSLDGGERETQNF; cdr3_nt: TGCGCCAGCAGCTTGGACGGGGGAGAAAGGGAGACCCAGAACTTC
j_call: TRBJ2-7; clone_size: -; d_call: TRBD1; v_call: TRBV20-1; cdr3_aa: CSASATGFYEQYF; cdr3_nt: TGCAGTGCTAGTGCGACAGGGTTCTACGAGCAGTACTTC
j_call: TRBJ2-2; clone_size: -; d_call: -; v_call: TRBV7-2; cdr3_aa: CASSLVGGHFLTGELFF; cdr3_nt: TGTGCCAGCAGCTTAGTTGGCGGACACTTCTTGACCGGGGAGCTGTTTTTT
j_call: TRBJ1-4; clone_size: -; d_call: -; v_call: TRBV2; cdr3_aa: CASSDSLSTREKLFF; cdr3_nt: TGTGCCAGCAGTGATTCCCTTTCAACACGGGAAAAACTGTTTTTT
j_call: TRBJ2-3; clone_size: -; d_call: -; v_call: TRBV12-3/TRBV12-4; cdr3_aa: CASSRGGGDTQYF; cdr3_nt: TGTGCCAGCAGTAGAGGGGGAGGGGATACGCAGTATTTT
j_call: TRBJ1-1; clone_size: -; d_call: -; v_call: TRBV4-3; cdr3_aa: CASSPQPLLNTEAFF; cdr3_nt: TGCGCCAGCAGCCCCCAGCCGCTCTTGAACACTGAAGCTTTCTTT
j_call: TRBJ2-5; clone_size: -; d_call: TRBD2; v_call: TRBV7-2; cdr3_aa: CASSSQSGRAQETQYF; cdr3_nt: TGTGCCAGCAGCTCCCAGAGCGGGAGGGCCCAAGAGACCCAGTACTTC
j_call: TRBJ2-6; clone_size: -; d_call: TRBD2; v_call: TRBV7-9; cdr3_aa: CASSLEAGGTSGANVLTF; cdr3_nt: TGTGCCAGCAGCTTAGAGGCGGGGGGAACCTCTGGGGCCAACGTCCTGACTTTC
j_call: TRBJ1-2; clone_size: -; d_call: -; v_call: TRBV6-5; cdr3_aa: CASSYQDRSDYGYTF; cdr3_nt: TGTGCCAGCAGTTACCAAGACAGATCTGACTATGGCTACACCTTC
j_call: TRBJ1-1; clone_size: few; d_call: -; v_call: TRBV9; cdr3_aa: CASSVGLITEAFF; cdr3_nt: TGTGCCAGCAGCGTAGGACTGATCACTGAAGCTTTCTTT